This T cell receptor beta chain was sequenced for a study of CD8 T cells in ankylosing spondylitis. The trim removed 10 bases at V and 4 bases at J, leaving 2 bases unmatched. This CDR3 is built from 11 residues. Germline CDR1 is MNHEY and CDR2 is SVGAGI. TCRdb recomputed calls from the 5' RACE reads with MiXCR, one row per CDR3 protein. The sample holds about 500,000 distinct CDR3 sequences; 12% are singletons and the top ten take under 7.5%. Study-level points and caveats: Significant enrichment of disease-linked clones was reportedly seen in matched ankylosing spondylitis synovial fluid. Roughly eight highly homologous variants made up a TCR beta motif that seemed to typify ankylosing spondylitis blood.

This clonotype occurred a few times. The antigen remains undetermined. The chain carries TRBV6-5 and TRBJ2-5, with 8 nucleotides matching TRBD2. The source is a male donor with ankylosing spondylitis. The sample comprised blood, either unsorted or a sorted T cell fraction (not recorded which). The CDR3 DNA reads TGTGCCACCGCGGGAGGAGAGACCCAGTACTTC. Encoded protein: CATAGGETQYF.